The 14 T cell receptor beta chains below were found in one sample sequenced in a study of immune heterogeneity within non-small cell lung tumors. A first 10-cycle multiplex round used 32 V-gene and 13 J-gene primers on TCR beta CDR3. TCRdb redid the calling of the multiplex PCR reads with MiXCR, one entry per CDR3 protein. The table records 6,000 to 6,500 distinct CDR3 sequences, approximately 22% of them present only once. Template material comprised bulk tumor genomic DNA at roughly 650 ng per sample. Several far-apart biopsies were taken per primary tumor during surgery. Enrolled individuals presented with untreated, newly diagnosed non-small cell lung cancer and received curative surgery. Sequencing was carried out using lung tumor tissue. The receptors were gathered from a man in his 70s with non-small cell lung cancer.

This clonotype was seen more than once but under ten times. The chain uses TRBV20-1 and TRBJ2-1, with D unresolved. Germline CDR1 DFQATT, CDR2 SNEGSKA (reference sequence). Trimming stripped 3 bases from V and 11 bases from J, with 11 bases between. The CDR3 runs to 11 residues. Here the CDR3 DNA reads TGCAGTGCTAGGTTCCGATCGCAGCAGTTCTTC. Its translation: CSARFRSQQFF.

V usage is TRBV20-1 and J usage is TRBJ2-1, with 9 bases matching TRBD1. Germline V gene data show CDR1 as DFQATT and CDR2 as SNEGSKA (reference sequence). With V trimmed by 0 bases and J by 4 bases, 13 bases remained unmatched. The CDR3 is made up of 18 amino acids. For the CDR3, the DNA is TGCAGTGCTAGAGATACAGGGGGCAGACTCGACCTTTACAATGAGCAGTTCTTC. Its translation is CSARDTGGRLDLYNEQFF.

The chain joins TRBV12-3 or TRBV12-4 to TRBJ2-7; D possibly corresponds to TRBD1 (6 bases). The germline V and J ends were trimmed by 4 bases and 6 bases, with 13 bases remaining between them. There are 13 residues in the CDR3. For the CDR3, the DNA is TGTGCCAGCAGTTACTTGGGGGCCCGCGAGCAGTACTTC. Amino acid sequence: CASSYLGAREQYF.

This clonotype came up a few times. The chain recombines TRBV20-1 with TRBJ1-1; 8 bases fit TRBD1. The CDR3 has 15 amino acids. CDR1 and CDR2 (germline): DFQATT, SNEGSKA (reference sequence). The V segment lost 6 bases and the J segment 0 bases; nucleotides outside the gene matches: 9. The CDR3 region has the DNA TGCAGTGCCACGCCTATGACAGGGGTGAACACTGAAGCTTTCTTT. Translated, it gives CSATPMTGVNTEAFF.

This clonotype has ten or more counts. The V gene is TRBV5-6, the J gene TRBJ2-1; no firm D call. CDR3 length equals 15 residues. Trimming left V 3 bases short and J 0 bases short, with 10 bases between. Germline assignment: CDR1 SGHDT and CDR2 YYEEEE. The CDR3, as DNA: TGTGCCAGCAGCTGGTGGCGAAGCTCCTACAATGAGCAGTTCTTC. As protein: CASSWWRSSYNEQFF.

This clonotype was seen at least ten times. CDR3 in amino acids: CASSYTSDGELFF. In DNA form, the CDR3 reads TGTGCCAGCAGCTACACGTCAGACGGGGAGCTGTTTTTT. This chain connects TRBV3-1 to TRBJ2-2; no reliable D call. Trimming stripped 5 bases from V and 7 bases from J, with 11 bases between. Germline loops: CDR1 LGHDT, CDR2 YNNKEL (reference sequence). The CDR3 runs to 13 residues.

This clonotype was detected many times. The rearrangement joins TRBV18 to TRBJ2-3; D call uncertain. Trimming pared 2 bases from V and 7 bases from J, leaving 10 bases between. This CDR3 is 13 amino acids long. Germline V gives CDR1 KGHSH, CDR2 LQKENI. The CDR3 sequence is CASSPGVANTQYF. Written as DNA, the CDR3 is TGTGCCAGCTCACCAGGGGTCGCCAATACGCAGTATTTT. Combining the CDR3 with reference TRBV18 and TRBJ2-3 gives the whole variable domain NAGVMQNPRHLVRRRGQEARLRCSPMKGHSHVYWYRQLPEEGLKFMVYLQKENIIDESGMPKERFSAEFPKEGPSILRIQQVVRGDSAAYFCASSPGVANTQYFGPGTRLTVL.

This clonotype is medium-sized in the sample. This chain links TRBV27 with TRBJ1-1, with D tentatively TRBD1 (5 bases). V was cut by 9 bases and J by 2 bases, with 13 bases left in between. The CDR3 length is 13 residues. CDR1 is MNHEY and CDR2 is SMNVEV in the germline V gene (reference sequence). The CDR3 sequence is CASRGGSNTEAFF. The CDR3 DNA is TGTGCCAGTCGGGGGGGGAGTAACACTGAAGCTTTCTTT.

The chain recombines TRBV29-1 with TRBJ1-3; TRBD1 might be the D (5 bases). Germline loops: CDR1 SQVTM, CDR2 ANQGSEA. This CDR3 is 13 amino acids long. Trimming took off 3 bases at V and 4 bases at J, with 10 bases between the two ends. The CDR3 bases are TGCAGCGTTGAGTCGTGGGACGGAAACACCATATATTTT. Translation: CSVESWDGNTIYF.

By sample share, this clonotype is medium-sized (0.01 to 0.1%). The V and J genes are TRBV5-6 and TRBJ2-1; 12 bases match TRBD2. The length of the CDR3 is 15 residues. The V segment lost 4 bases and the J segment 7 bases; nucleotides outside the gene matches: 6. Germline-derived CDR1 and CDR2 are SGHDT and YYEEEE. The CDR3 loop reads CASSRLAGVGNEQFF. CDR3 sequence (DNA): TGTGCCAGCAGCCGACTAGCGGGAGTGGGAAATGAGCAGTTCTTC.

This clonotype was observed a few times. The rearrangement uses TRBV7-2 and TRBJ2-2, with 8 bases that match TRBD1. Trimming at V came to 6 bases and at J to 0 bases, leaving 12 bases not matched to a gene. Germline CDR1 and CDR2: SGHTA and FQGNSA. The CDR3 totals 18 residues. The CDR3: CASSSDRAPFANTGELFF. In nucleotides, the CDR3 is TGTGCCAGCAGTTCGGACAGGGCCCCATTTGCGAACACCGGGGAGCTGTTTTTT.

This clonotype was seen many times. The chain is built from TRBV9 and TRBJ2-7; D possibly corresponds to TRBD1 (5 bases). Germline V lookup: CDR1 SGDLS, CDR2 YYNGEE. This CDR3 has 14 residues. Trimming pared 4 bases from V and 3 bases from J, leaving 14 bases between. CDR3 in DNA: TGTGCCAGCAGCCCAGGGCACCTGGACTACGAGCAGTACTTC. Translating it yields CASSPGHLDYEQYF.

The V and J genes are TRBV7-9 and TRBJ1-1; perhaps TRBD1 as D (6 bases). V was clipped by 4 bases and J by 1 base, with 10 bases between them. This CDR3 has 14 amino acids. Germline assignment: CDR1 SEHNR and CDR2 FQNEAQ (reference sequence). CDR3 sequence reads: CASSWDTSNTEAFF. CDR3 nucleotide sequence: TGTGCCAGCAGCTGGGACACATCGAACACTGAAGCTTTCTTT.

The chain recombines TRBV5-4 with TRBJ2-5; 14 bases agree with TRBD2. Unmatched junction bases numbered 7, after V lost 4 bases and J lost 5 bases. Germline CDR1 and CDR2: SGHNT and YYREEE (reference sequence). The CDR3 consists of 16 residues. This CDR3 is CASSGGTSGGWETQYF. The CDR3 coding sequence is TGTGCCAGCAGCGGAGGGACTAGCGGGGGATGGGAGACCCAGTACTTC.